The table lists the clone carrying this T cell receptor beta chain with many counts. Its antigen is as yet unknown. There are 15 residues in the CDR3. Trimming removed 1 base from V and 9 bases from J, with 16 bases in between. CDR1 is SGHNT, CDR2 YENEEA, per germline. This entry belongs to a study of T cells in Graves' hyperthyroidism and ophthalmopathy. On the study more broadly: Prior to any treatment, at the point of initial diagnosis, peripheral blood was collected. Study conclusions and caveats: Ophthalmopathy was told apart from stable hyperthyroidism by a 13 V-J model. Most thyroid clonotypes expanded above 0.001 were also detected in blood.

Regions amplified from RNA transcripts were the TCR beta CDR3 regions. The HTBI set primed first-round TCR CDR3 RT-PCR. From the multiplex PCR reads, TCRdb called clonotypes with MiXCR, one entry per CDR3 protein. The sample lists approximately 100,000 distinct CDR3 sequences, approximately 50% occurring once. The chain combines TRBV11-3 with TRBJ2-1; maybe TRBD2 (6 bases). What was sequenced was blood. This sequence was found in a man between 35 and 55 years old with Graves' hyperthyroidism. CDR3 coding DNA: TGTGCCAGCAGCTTAGTGTGGACTATTATCCCTGAGCAGTTCTTC. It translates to CASSLVWTIIPEQFF.